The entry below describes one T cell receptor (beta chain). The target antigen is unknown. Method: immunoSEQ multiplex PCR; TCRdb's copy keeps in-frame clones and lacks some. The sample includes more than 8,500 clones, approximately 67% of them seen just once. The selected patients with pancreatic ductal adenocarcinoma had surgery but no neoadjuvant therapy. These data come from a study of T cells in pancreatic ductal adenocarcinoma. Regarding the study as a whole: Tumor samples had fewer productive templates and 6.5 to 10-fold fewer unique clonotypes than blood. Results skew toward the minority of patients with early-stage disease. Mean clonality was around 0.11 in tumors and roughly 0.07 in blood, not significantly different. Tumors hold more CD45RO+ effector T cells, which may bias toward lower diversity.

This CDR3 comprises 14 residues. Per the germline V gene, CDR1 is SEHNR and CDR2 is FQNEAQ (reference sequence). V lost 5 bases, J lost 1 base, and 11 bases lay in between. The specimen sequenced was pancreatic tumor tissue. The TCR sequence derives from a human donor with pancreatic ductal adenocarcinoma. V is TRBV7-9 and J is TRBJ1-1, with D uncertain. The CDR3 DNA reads TGTGCCAGCAGCCCCTGGACTGAGAACACTGAAGCTTTCTTT. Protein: CASSPWTENTEAFF.